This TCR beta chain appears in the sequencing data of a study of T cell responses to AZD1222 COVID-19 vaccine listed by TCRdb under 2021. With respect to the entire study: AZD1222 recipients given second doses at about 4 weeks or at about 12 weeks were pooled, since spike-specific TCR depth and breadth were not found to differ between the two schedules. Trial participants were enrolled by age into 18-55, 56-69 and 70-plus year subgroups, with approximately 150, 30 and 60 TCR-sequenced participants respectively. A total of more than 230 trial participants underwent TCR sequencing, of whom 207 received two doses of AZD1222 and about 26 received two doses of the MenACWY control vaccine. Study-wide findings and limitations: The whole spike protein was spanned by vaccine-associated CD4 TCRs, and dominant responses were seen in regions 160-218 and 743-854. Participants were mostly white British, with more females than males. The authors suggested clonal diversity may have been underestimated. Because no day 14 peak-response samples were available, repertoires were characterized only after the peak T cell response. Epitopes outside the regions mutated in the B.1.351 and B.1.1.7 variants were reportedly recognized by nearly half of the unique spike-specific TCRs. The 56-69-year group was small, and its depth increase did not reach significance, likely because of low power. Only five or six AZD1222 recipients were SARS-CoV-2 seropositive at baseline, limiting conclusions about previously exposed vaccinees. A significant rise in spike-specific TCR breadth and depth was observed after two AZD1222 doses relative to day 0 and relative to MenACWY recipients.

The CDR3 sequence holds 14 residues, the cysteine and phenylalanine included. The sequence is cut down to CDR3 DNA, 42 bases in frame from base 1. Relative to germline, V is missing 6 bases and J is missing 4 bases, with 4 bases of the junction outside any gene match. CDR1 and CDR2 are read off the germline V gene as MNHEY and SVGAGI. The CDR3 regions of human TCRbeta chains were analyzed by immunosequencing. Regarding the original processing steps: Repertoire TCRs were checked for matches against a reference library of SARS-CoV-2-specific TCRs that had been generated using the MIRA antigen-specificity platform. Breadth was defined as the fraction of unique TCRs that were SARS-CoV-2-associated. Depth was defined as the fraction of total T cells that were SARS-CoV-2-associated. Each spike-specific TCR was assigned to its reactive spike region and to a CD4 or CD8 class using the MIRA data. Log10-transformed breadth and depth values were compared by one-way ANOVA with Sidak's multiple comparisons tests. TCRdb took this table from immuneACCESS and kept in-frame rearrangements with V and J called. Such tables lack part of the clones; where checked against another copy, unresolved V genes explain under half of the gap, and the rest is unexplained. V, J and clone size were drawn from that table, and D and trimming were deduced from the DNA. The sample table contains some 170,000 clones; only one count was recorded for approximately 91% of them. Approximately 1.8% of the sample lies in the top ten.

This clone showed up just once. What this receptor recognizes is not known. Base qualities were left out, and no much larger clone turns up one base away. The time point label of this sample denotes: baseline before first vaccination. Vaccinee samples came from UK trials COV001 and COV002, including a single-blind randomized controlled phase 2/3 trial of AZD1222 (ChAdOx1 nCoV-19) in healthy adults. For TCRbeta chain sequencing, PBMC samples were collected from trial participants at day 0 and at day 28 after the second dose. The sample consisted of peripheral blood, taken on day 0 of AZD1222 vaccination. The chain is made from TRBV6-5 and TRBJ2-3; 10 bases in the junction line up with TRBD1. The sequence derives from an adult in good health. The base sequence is TGTGCCAGCAGGACAGGGGGCGTCGCAGATACGCAGTATTTT. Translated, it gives CASRTGGVADTQYF.